The next 31 T cell receptor beta chains were all read from a single sample in a study of vaccination effects on CD4 cells after COVID-19. The data were produced by immunoSEQ multiplex PCR, yet TCRdb's version contains in-frame clones alone and is incomplete. The repertoire holds about 38,000 clones, around 67% seen once, with 20% to 25% in the top ten. No antigen is known for these receptors. Viral peptide pools were used in the ViraFEST assay to expand antigen-specific CD4+ T cells, and sequencing came afterward. Once cultured for roughly nine days, the cells underwent separation to obtain CD4+ T cells. Vaccinated participants had no history of SARS-CoV-2 infection and tested negative for nucleocapsid antibodies. The sample consisted of CD4+ T cells from PBMCs cultured with SARS-CoV-2 spike peptides, taken before COVID-19 vaccination. The receptor set was obtained from a human donor who received a COVID-19 vaccine.

This chain connects TRBV7-8 to TRBJ1-2; D is uncertain. Trimming stripped 5 bases from V and 8 bases from J, with 21 bases between. CDR3 length: 15 amino acids. Germline V gene sequence: CDR1 SGHVS, CDR2 FQNEAQ. CDR3 in amino acids: CASSNGPTQRRGYTF. The CDR3 nucleotides read TGTGCCAGCAGCAATGGGCCGACGCAGAGGCGGGGCTACACCTTC.

The genes are TRBV7-9 and TRBJ1-1; D might be TRBD1 (5 bases). Germline V gives CDR1 SEHNR, CDR2 FQNEAQ (reference sequence). V lost 5 bases and J lost 1, with 14 bases in between. The CDR3 runs 15 residues. The CDR3 protein is CASSPTGPGNTEAFF. In DNA, the CDR3 is TGTGCCAGCAGCCCAACAGGACCGGGGAACACTGAAGCTTTCTTT.

This clone has more than one count but fewer than ten. CDR3 region: CASSPQTASYEQYF. The CDR3 DNA sequence: TGCGCCAGCAGCCCTCAGACAGCCTCCTACGAGCAGTACTTC. V usage is TRBV4-3 and J usage is TRBJ2-7; D is possibly TRBD1 (5 bases). Trimming shortened V by 4 bases and J by 0 bases, and 10 bases separated the two germline ends. Germline V gene data show CDR1 as LGHNA and CDR2 as YSLEER. This CDR3 is built from 14 residues.

The CDR3 is CASSVSWAGAVQETQYF. The CDR3 nucleotides are TGTGCCAGCAGCGTATCGTGGGCGGGAGCCGTCCAAGAGACCCAGTACTTC. The J gene is TRBJ2-5, the V gene TRBV9; 7 bases agree with TRBD2. Germline V CDR1 and CDR2: SGDLS, YYNGEE. This CDR3 comprises 17 residues. J was trimmed by 1 base and V by 1 base; bases with no gene match: 10.

The rearrangement uses TRBV6-6 and TRBJ1-6; no reliable D call. This CDR3 region has 12 residues. Per the germline V gene, CDR1 is MNHNY and CDR2 is SVGAGI (reference sequence). Trimming shortened V by 5 bases and J by 6 bases, and 5 bases separated the two germline ends. Written as DNA, the CDR3 is TGTGCCAGCAGTCTTGTTAATTCACCCCTCCACTTT. Translated: CASSLVNSPLHF.

This clone occurred a few times. The V and J genes are TRBV7-9 and TRBJ2-5, with 7 positions matching TRBD1. J gave up 1 base and V 5 bases, and 1 base lay outside the gene matches. This CDR3 is 13 amino acids long. Looked up from germline, CDR1 is SEHNR and CDR2 is FQNEAQ (reference sequence). This chain's CDR3 is CASSTGVQETQYF. In nucleotides, the CDR3 is TGTGCCAGCAGCACAGGGGTCCAAGAGACCCAGTACTTC.

The chain has TRBV11-2 and TRBJ2-2; possibly TRBD2 for D (6 bases). The germline gives CDR1 SGHAT, CDR2 FQNNGV. This CDR3 spans 13 amino acids. Trimming cost V 4 bases and J 6 bases, with 9 bases left between them. The CDR3 protein is CASSSGLPGELFF. The CDR3 DNA reads as TGTGCCAGCAGCTCCGGACTACCCGGGGAGCTGTTTTTT.

This clone appeared a few times. The rearrangement joins TRBV7-6 to TRBJ2-1, with 8 bases matching TRBD2. Germline CDR1 SGHVS, CDR2 FNYEAQ. J was trimmed by 4 bases and V by 5 bases; bases with no gene match: 10. This CDR3 has 16 residues. The DNA of the CDR3 is TGTGCCAGCAGCCCTGTCCCAGCGGGGGTTTACAATGAGCAGTTCTTC. Protein: CASSPVPAGVYNEQFF.

The DNA for the CDR3 is TGCAGCGTTGAGGAGGTTAGCGGGGGCCTCTACAATGAGCAGTTCTTC. Protein sequence: CSVEEVSGGLYNEQFF. The V gene is TRBV29-1, the J gene TRBJ2-1; 9 positions match TRBD2. Germline V gene data show CDR1 as SQVTM and CDR2 as ANQGSEA. The CDR3 totals 16 residues. The V gene end was trimmed by 3 bases and the J gene end by 3 bases; junction bases not matched to a gene: 9.

This chain uses TRBV28 with TRBJ1-2; the D is unclear. The CDR3 loop spans 12 amino acids. Germline-derived CDR1 and CDR2 are MDHEN and SYDVKM. V was cut by 3 bases and J by 8 bases, with 10 bases left in between. CDR3 sequence: CASSFPGLGYTF. CDR3 bases: TGTGCCAGCAGTTTCCCTGGGCTCGGCTACACCTTC.

In its sample, this clone was seen a few times. The V and J genes are TRBV19 and TRBJ1-2; 12 bases align to TRBD1. V shed 7 bases and J 10 bases; nucleotides not matched to a gene: 19. Germline CDR1 and CDR2: LNHDA and SQIVND (reference sequence). CDR3 length equals 17 residues. CDR3: CASTIRLSPGTGGDYTF. Written as DNA, the CDR3 is TGTGCCAGTACCATCCGATTGTCCCCCGGGACAGGGGGCGACTACACCTTC. The whole variable domain, remainder taken from reference TRBV19 and TRBJ1-2, is DGGITQSPKYLFRKEGQNVTLSCEQNLNHDAMYWYRQDPGQGLRLIYYSQIVNDFQKGDIAEGYSVSREKKESFPLTVTSAQKNPTAFYLCASTIRLSPGTGGDYTFGSGTRLTVV.

The V gene is TRBV9, the J gene TRBJ2-3; 12 bases are shared with TRBD2. The V and J ends lost 3 bases and 2 bases, in that order; junction bases with no gene match: 4. Per germline, CDR1 SGDLS and CDR2 YYNGEE. The CDR3 runs to 16 residues. The CDR3 sequence is CASSAGTSGSTDTQYF. The CDR3 coding sequence is TGTGCCAGCAGCGCAGGGACTAGCGGGTCCACAGATACGCAGTATTTT.

The chain couples TRBV7-2 to TRBJ1-1; 7 bases line up with TRBD1. Germline V gene sequence: CDR1 SGHTA, CDR2 FQGNSA. The CDR3 has 14 residues. Trimming took 4 bases from V and 4 from J; bases not matched to a gene: 6. The CDR3 here is CASSSRQGGTEAFF. DNA for the CDR3: TGTGCCAGCAGCTCGAGACAGGGAGGCACTGAAGCTTTCTTT.

The chain employs TRBV10-3 and TRBJ1-1; 7 nucleotides line up with TRBD1. After removal of 4 bases from V and 3 bases from J, the junction contained 5 bases not matched to a gene. Per the germline V gene, CDR1 is ENHRY and CDR2 is SYGVKD. This CDR3 region has 14 residues. CDR3 sequence: CAISARQGDTEAFF. CDR3 bases: TGTGCCATCAGTGCCCGACAGGGCGACACTGAAGCTTTCTTT.

This clone came up once. The chain couples TRBV12-3 or TRBV12-4 to TRBJ2-7; D possibly corresponds to TRBD2 (6 bases). V shed 5 bases and J shed 8 bases, with 16 bases lying between them. The CDR3 extends over 13 amino acids. As DNA, the CDR3 is TGTGCCAGCAGTGGGGACTTACCCTCGCAGCAGTACTTC. As protein: CASSGDLPSQQYF.

The chain couples TRBV5-6 to TRBJ2-1; D might be TRBD2 (7 bases). CDR3 length equals 16 residues. Looked up from germline, CDR1 is SGHDT and CDR2 is YYEEEE. Trimming took 3 bases from V and 2 from J, leaving 15 bases between them. CDR3 region: CASSWGQRDPYNEQFF. The CDR3 nucleotides read TGTGCCAGCAGCTGGGGGCAGCGGGACCCCTACAATGAGCAGTTCTTC.

This rearrangement joins TRBV10-3 to TRBJ2-4; D not resolved. V was shortened by 2 bases and J by 0 bases, with 11 bases between the two germline ends. CDR1 and CDR2 (germline): ENHRY, SYGVKD. CDR3 length: 16 amino acids. The CDR3 reads CAISEGTILAKNIQYF. DNA for the CDR3: TGTGCCATCAGTGAGGGAACCATCTTAGCCAAAAACATTCAGTACTTC.

This rearrangement joins TRBV2 to TRBJ2-3, with TRBD1 matching 9 bases. V was pared by 6 bases and J by 2 bases, with 9 bases of the junction left unmatched. This CDR3 contains 16 residues. Germline CDR1 SNHLY, CDR2 FYNNEI. The CDR3 loop reads CASRRDREENTDTQYF. CDR3 nucleotides: TGTGCCAGCAGGAGGGACAGGGAGGAAAACACAGATACGCAGTATTTT.

The rearrangement joins TRBV7-6 to TRBJ2-7, with 12 bases aligning to TRBD2. With 1 base clipped from V and 5 bases from J, the junction kept 6 bases outside the gene matches. Germline V CDR1 and CDR2: SGHVS, FNYEAQ. The CDR3 is made up of 16 amino acids. The CDR3 DNA reads TGTGCCAGCAGCTTAGGTCCTAGCGGGGGGGCCCACGAGCAGTACTTC. Its translation is CASSLGPSGGAHEQYF.

This chain links TRBV5-6 with TRBJ1-2; the match to TRBD1 covers 11 bases. The V and J ends lost 4 bases and 4 bases, in that order; junction bases with no gene match: 3. CDR3 length: 14 amino acids. Germline V gene sequence: CDR1 SGHDT, CDR2 YYEEEE. The CDR3 bases are TGTGCCAGCAGCGGGACAGGGGGAAGCTATGGCTACACCTTC. The encoded protein is CASSGTGGSYGYTF.

The chain employs TRBV10-3 and TRBJ2-3; no definite D call. This CDR3 region has 14 residues. Deletions cut 3 bases from V and 1 base from J, with 8 bases between. The V gene's germline CDR1 is ENHRY and CDR2 SYGVKD. CDR3 sequence: CAISDRLGTDTQYF. Here the CDR3 DNA reads TGTGCCATCAGTGACAGGCTCGGCACAGATACGCAGTATTTT.

The V gene is TRBV30, the J gene TRBJ1-5; 7 positions agree with TRBD1. This CDR3 has 13 amino acids. V gave up 2 bases and J gave up 6 bases; unmatched junction bases: 4. Looked up from germline, CDR1 is GTSNPN and CDR2 is SVGIG (reference sequence). The CDR3 DNA reads as TGTGCCTGGAGTTCCGACAGGGCTCAGCCCCAGCATTTT. Protein sequence: CAWSSDRAQPQHF. The full variable domain, completed using reference TRBV30 and TRBJ1-5, is SQTIHQWPATLVQPVGSPLSLECTVEGTSNPNLYWYRQAAGRGLQLLFYSVGIGQISSEVPQNLSASRPQDRQFILSSKKLLLSDSGFYLCAWSSDRAQPQHFGDGTRLSIL.

This chain connects TRBV9 to TRBJ1-2; 7 bases line up with TRBD1. Germline V lookup: CDR1 SGDLS, CDR2 YYNGEE. The CDR3 has 15 amino acids. Trimming removed 0 bases from V and 5 bases from J; junction bases left unmatched: 7. The CDR3 nucleotides read TGTGCCAGCAGCGTAGGACAGGGAAGTAGTTATGGCTACACCTTC. Its translation is CASSVGQGSSYGYTF.

This chain uses TRBV19 with TRBJ1-1; D unresolved. Trimming pared 5 bases from V and 4 bases from J, leaving 14 bases between. This CDR3 has 14 residues. Germline V gene sequence: CDR1 LNHDA, CDR2 SQIVND (reference sequence). The CDR3 DNA follows: TGTGCCAGTAGTCCGACCCGTCGGGGCACTGAAGCTTTCTTT. Amino acid sequence: CASSPTRRGTEAFF.

In nucleotides, the CDR3 is TGTGCCAGCAGCAAAGGGGCTAGCGGGTTGAACACCGGGGAGCTGTTTTTT. It is translated as CASSKGASGLNTGELFF. The chain is built from TRBV7-9 and TRBJ2-2, with 8 bases identical to TRBD2. The CDR3 sequence is 17 residues long. Unmatched junction bases numbered 9, after V lost 5 bases and J lost 1 base. CDR1 and CDR2 (germline): SEHNR, FQNEAQ (reference sequence).

This clone appeared a few times. The chain couples TRBV7-3 to TRBJ2-2; D is possibly TRBD1 (5 bases). CDR1 and CDR2 from the germline V gene are SGHTA and FQGTGA. CDR3 size: 12 residues. V lost 5 bases and J 6 bases, leaving 7 bases between the germline ends. The CDR3 nucleotides are TGTGCCAGCAGCCTAGGGGCCGGGGAGCTGTTTTTT. Its protein product is CASSLGAGELFF.

The chain is built from TRBV9 and TRBJ2-2; 7 bases agree with TRBD2. V shed 1 base and J 6 bases; nucleotides not matched to a gene: 6. This CDR3 has 15 amino acids. Per the germline V gene, CDR1 is SGDLS and CDR2 is YYNGEE. CDR3 bases: TGTGCCAGCAGCGTATCCGGACTAGTCCCCGGGGAGCTGTTTTTT. It translates to CASSVSGLVPGELFF. Full variable domain (outside the CDR3, taken from reference TRBV9 and TRBJ2-2): DSGVTQTPKHLITATGQRVTLRCSPRSGDLSVYWYQQSLDQGLQFLIQYYNGEERAKGNILERFSAQQFPDLHSELNLSSLELGDSALYFCASSVSGLVPGELFFGEGSRLTVL.

A few counts support this clone. This chain connects TRBV5-1 to TRBJ1-5; 8 bases are a match to TRBD1. J gave up 5 bases and V 4 bases, and 2 bases lay outside the gene matches. CDR3 size: 13 residues. The V gene's germline CDR1 is SGHRS and CDR2 YFSETQ. CDR3 protein: CASSVTGDQPQHF. The CDR3 DNA follows: TGCGCCAGCAGCGTGACAGGGGATCAGCCCCAGCATTTT.

This clone was seen only a few times. The CDR3 DNA is TGTGCCAGCAGTGAAGTGATGGACAGCCGCGATGGCTACACCTTC. It is translated as CASSEVMDSRDGYTF. V and J are TRBV2 and TRBJ1-2, with a weak D call TRBD1 (6 bases). V shed 1 base and J shed 6 bases, with 15 bases lying between them. CDR1 is SNHLY, CDR2 FYNNEI, per germline. The length of the CDR3 is 15 residues.

The chain joins TRBV28 to TRBJ1-5, with D maybe TRBD1 (5 bases). Per germline, CDR1 MDHEN and CDR2 SYDVKM. Trimming removed 5 bases from V and 4 bases from J, with 15 bases in between. The CDR3 is 15 residues long. The DNA of the CDR3 is TGTGCCAGCAGTCCCTCGCAGGGCAATAATCAGCCCCAGCATTTT. This gives the protein CASSPSQGNNQPQHF.

This sequence joins TRBV2 and TRBJ2-1; maybe TRBD2 (7 bases). Looked up from germline, CDR1 is SNHLY and CDR2 is FYNNEI. CDR3 length: 11 amino acids. V gave up 6 bases and J gave up 9 bases, with 9 bases separating them. CDR3 DNA sequence: TGTGCCAGCAGGGGAGGGGGTGAGCAGTTCTTC. Amino acids: CASRGGGEQFF.